One sample yielded the 8 T cell receptor beta chains listed below, sequenced in a study of tumor-infiltrating lymphocytes in localized non-small cell lung cancer (dated by TCRdb to 2020 to 2022). Library preparation employed the immunoSEQ multiplex PCR assay. As stored in TCRdb, this immuneACCESS dataset retains in-frame rearrangements with V and J assigned. A fraction of the clones does not appear; measured against another copy, unresolved V genes explain less than half of the discrepancy, and the remainder lacks a known reason. In all, the sample holds 9,500 to 15,000 clones, and around 81% of those were seen once. The top ten clonotypes cover over 3.5% of the sample. Material for sequencing was lung tumor tissue. These receptors originate from a human donor with non-small cell lung cancer.

The chain is built from TRBV6-1 and TRBJ2-7; a weak D match, TRBD2 (6 bases). Trimming stripped 10 bases from V and 2 bases from J, with 12 bases between. This CDR3 is 12 amino acids long. Germline lookup yields CDR1 MNHNS and CDR2 SASEGT. CDR3 coding DNA: TGTGCCACAGGGACTTTCACCTACGAGCAGTACTTC. The encoded protein is CATGTFTYEQYF.

The chain carries TRBV19 and TRBJ2-6; 7 nucleotides agree with TRBD1. V lost 6 bases, J lost 1 base, and 6 bases stayed unmatched. This CDR3 is built from 16 residues. Germline V lookup: CDR1 LNHDA, CDR2 SQIVND (reference sequence). The CDR3 protein is CASRTGRISGANVLTF. The DNA for the CDR3 is TGTGCCAGTAGGACAGGGCGGATTTCTGGGGCCAACGTCCTGACTTTC.

This chain connects TRBV29-1 to TRBJ2-1; maybe TRBD2 (6 bases). From germline, CDR1 is SQVTM and CDR2 ANQGSEA. This CDR3 spans 14 amino acids. Trimming cost V 8 bases and J 0 bases, with 14 bases left between them. The CDR3 coding sequence is TGCAGCACCCGGGACTCCAGCTCCTACAATGAGCAGTTCTTC. Translating it yields CSTRDSSSYNEQFF.

This chain uses TRBV5-4 with TRBJ2-6; D is unresolved. The CDR3 length is 15 residues. Looked up from germline, CDR1 is SGHNT and CDR2 is YYREEE (reference sequence). V dropped 4 bases and J dropped 0 bases, with 8 bases sitting between them. CDR3 nucleotides: TGTGCCAGCAGCCCCGGTCACTCTGGGGCCAACGTCCTGACTTTC. Translated, it gives CASSPGHSGANVLTF.

The CDR3 coding sequence is TGTGCCAGCAATTACGCCTACGAGCAGTACGTC. Its protein is CASNYAYEQYV. This chain uses TRBV2 with TRBJ2-7, with D unresolved. V was clipped by 7 bases and J by 2 bases, with 6 bases between them. The CDR3 runs 11 residues. CDR1 is SNHLY, CDR2 FYNNEI, per germline.

The CDR3 here is CASSHVTGDSGNTIYF. The CDR3 DNA follows: TGCGCCAGCAGCCACGTTACAGGGGACTCTGGAAACACCATATATTTT. The rearrangement uses TRBV4-1 and TRBJ1-3; TRBD1 matches 7 bases. Per germline, CDR1 MGHRA and CDR2 YSYEKL. J gave up 0 bases and V 3 bases, and 5 bases lay outside the gene matches. The CDR3 is 16 amino acids.

CDR3 in DNA: TGTGCCAGCAGCCGGCAGGGTGGGGCCGGGGAGCTGTTTTTT. Its protein product is CASSRQGGAGELFF. This chain uses TRBV2 with TRBJ2-2; tentative D call: TRBD1 (5 bases). The germline V and J ends were trimmed by 6 bases and 6 bases, with 14 bases remaining between them. The CDR3 runs to 14 residues. The V gene's germline CDR1 is SNHLY and CDR2 FYNNEI. Variable domain in full (rest from reference TRBV2 and TRBJ2-2): EPEVTQTPSHQVTQMGQEVILRCVPISNHLYFYWYRQILGQKVEFLVSFYNNEISEKSEIFDDQFSVERPDGSNFTLKIRSTKLEDSAMYFCASSRQGGAGELFFGEGSRLTVL.

This clone was seen only a few times. The genes are TRBV5-1 and TRBJ2-5, with D possibly being TRBD2 (6 bases). The CDR3 runs 16 residues. The V and J ends lost 4 bases and 3 bases respectively, with 19 bases between them. Per germline, CDR1 SGHRS and CDR2 YFSETQ. CDR3 loop: CASSAGLGGTEETQYF. Written as DNA, the CDR3 is TGCGCCAGCAGCGCGGGGCTCGGGGGAACGGAAGAGACCCAGTACTTC.